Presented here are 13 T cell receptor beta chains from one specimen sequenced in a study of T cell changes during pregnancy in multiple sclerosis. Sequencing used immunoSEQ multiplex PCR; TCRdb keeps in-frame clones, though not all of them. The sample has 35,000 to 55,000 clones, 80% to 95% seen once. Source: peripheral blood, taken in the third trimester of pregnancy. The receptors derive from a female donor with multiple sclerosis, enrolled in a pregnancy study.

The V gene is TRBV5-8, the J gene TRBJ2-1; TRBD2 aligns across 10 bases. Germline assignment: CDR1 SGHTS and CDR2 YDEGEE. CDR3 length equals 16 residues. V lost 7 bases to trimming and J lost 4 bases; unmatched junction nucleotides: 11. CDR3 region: CASGQLALAGYNEQFF. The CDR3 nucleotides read TGTGCCAGCGGTCAGCTCGCACTAGCGGGGTACAATGAGCAGTTCTTC.

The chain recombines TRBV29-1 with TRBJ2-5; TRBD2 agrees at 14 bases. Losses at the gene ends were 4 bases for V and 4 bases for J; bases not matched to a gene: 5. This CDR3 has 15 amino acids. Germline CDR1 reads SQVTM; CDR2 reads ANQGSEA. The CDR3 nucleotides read TGCAGCGTTGCGGGACTAGCGGGAGTGGGAGAGACCCAGTACTTC. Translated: CSVAGLAGVGETQYF.

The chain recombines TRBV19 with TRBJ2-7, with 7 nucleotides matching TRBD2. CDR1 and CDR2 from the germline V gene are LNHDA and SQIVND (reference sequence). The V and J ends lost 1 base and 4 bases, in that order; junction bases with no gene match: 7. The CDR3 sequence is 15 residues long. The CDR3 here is CASSIAGLPNYEQYF. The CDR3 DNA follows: TGTGCCAGTAGTATAGCGGGACTACCTAATTACGAGCAGTACTTC.

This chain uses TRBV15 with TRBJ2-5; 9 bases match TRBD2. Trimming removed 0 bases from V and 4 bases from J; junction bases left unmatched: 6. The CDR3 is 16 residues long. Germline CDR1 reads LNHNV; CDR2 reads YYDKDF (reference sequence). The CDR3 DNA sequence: TGTGCCACCAGCAGAGAGCGGGAGGGCCCTCGAGAGACCCAGTACTTC. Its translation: CATSREREGPRETQYF.

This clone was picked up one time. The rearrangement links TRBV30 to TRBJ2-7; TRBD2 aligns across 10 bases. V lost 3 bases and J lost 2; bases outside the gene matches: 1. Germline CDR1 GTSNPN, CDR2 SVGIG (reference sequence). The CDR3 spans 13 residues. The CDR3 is CAWSSGRAYEQYF. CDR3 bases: TGTGCCTGGAGCAGCGGGAGGGCCTACGAGCAGTACTTC.

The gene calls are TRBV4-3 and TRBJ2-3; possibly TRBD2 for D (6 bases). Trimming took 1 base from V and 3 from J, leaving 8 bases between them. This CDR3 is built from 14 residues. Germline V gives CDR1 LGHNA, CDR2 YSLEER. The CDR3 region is CASSQAGVTDTQYF. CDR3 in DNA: TGCGCCAGCAGCCAAGCGGGAGTAACAGATACGCAGTATTTT.

In DNA, the CDR3 is TGCAGCGTTGAAGATGAGGGGGATCGGACTGAAGCTTTCTTT. It translates to CSVEDEGDRTEAFF. The gene calls are TRBV29-1 and TRBJ1-1, with a weak D call TRBD1 (6 bases). CDR1 SQVTM and CDR2 ANQGSEA come from the germline V gene. Trimming shortened V by 0 bases and J by 5 bases, and 13 bases separated the two germline ends. The CDR3 is 14 amino acids.

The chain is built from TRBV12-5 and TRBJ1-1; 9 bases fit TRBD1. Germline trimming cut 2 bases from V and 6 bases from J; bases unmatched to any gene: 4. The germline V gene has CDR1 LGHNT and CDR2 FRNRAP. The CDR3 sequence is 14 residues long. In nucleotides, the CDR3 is TGTGCTAGTGGTTTGACAGGGGGCAAATCTGAAGCTTTCTTT. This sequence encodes CASGLTGGKSEAFF.

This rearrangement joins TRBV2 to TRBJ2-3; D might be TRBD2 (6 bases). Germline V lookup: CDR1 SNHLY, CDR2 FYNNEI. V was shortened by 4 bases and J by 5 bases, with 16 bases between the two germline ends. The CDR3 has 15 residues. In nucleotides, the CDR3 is TGTGCCAGCAGTGTGATGGCGGAGGGGAGAGATACGCAGTATTTT. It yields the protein CASSVMAEGRDTQYF.

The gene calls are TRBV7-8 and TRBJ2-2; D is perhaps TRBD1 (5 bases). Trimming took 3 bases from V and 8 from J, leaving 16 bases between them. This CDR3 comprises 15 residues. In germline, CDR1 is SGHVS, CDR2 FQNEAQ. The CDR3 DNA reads TGTGCCAGCAGCTTGACGCCGGTAACAGGAGGGGAGCTGTTTTTT. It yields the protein CASSLTPVTGGELFF.

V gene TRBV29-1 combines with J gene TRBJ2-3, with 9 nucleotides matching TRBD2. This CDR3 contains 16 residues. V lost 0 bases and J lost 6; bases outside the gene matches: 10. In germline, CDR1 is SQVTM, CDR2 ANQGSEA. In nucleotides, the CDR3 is TGCAGCGTTGAAGAGACTAGCGGTACCTGGGGTGATACGCAGTATTTT. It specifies CSVEETSGTWGDTQYF.

The CDR3 is CAISEDREDGYTF. The CDR3 bases are TGTGCCATCAGTGAGGACAGGGAGGATGGCTACACCTTC. The chain uses TRBV10-3 and TRBJ1-2, with 7 bases matching TRBD1. V trimming: 2 bases; J trimming: 6 bases; junction bases outside the gene matches: 3. CDR1 ENHRY and CDR2 SYGVKD come from the germline V gene. This CDR3 is 13 amino acids long.

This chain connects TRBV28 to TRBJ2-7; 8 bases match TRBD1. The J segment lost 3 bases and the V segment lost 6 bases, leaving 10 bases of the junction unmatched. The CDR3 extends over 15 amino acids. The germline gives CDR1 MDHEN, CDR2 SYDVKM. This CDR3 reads CASRTAGTGDYEQYF. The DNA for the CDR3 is TGTGCCAGCAGAACCGCCGGGACAGGTGACTACGAGCAGTACTTC.